This TCR beta chain was profiled in a study of CD8+ T cells in alopecia areata. Whole-study findings and limits: Relative to mice, TCR sharing across patients was less clear, a difference possibly HLA-related.

Concerning this clone: The antigen remains unidentified.

Once RNA had been extracted, it was reverse transcribed into cDNA to act as the sequencing template. Here immunoSEQ multiplex PCR was the method, and the copy in TCRdb shows in-frame clones only, minus some. The sample shows 150,000 to 200,000 clones, approximately 56% of them seen only once. The ends were cut back, 4 bases at V and 0 bases at J, with 6 bases in the middle. CDR1 is SQVTM and CDR2 is ANQGSEA in the germline V gene. The CDR3 consists of 13 residues. Obtained from alopecia areata patients were lesional scalp punch biopsies along with peripheral blood. The sequencing here drew on CD4+ T cells sorted from blood, taken at week 0. This clonotype was sampled from a human donor with alopecia areata. This chain joins TRBV29-1 and TRBJ1-4; D not certain. CDR3 nucleotides: TGCAGCGTTGCGGGGACAACTAATGAAAAACTGTTTTTT. This gives the protein CSVAGTTNEKLFF.